These 27 T cell receptor beta chains were all obtained from the same sample, sequenced in a study of T-cell memory formation after mild COVID-19. TCRdb re-called the 5' RACE reads through MiXCR, storing one row per CDR3 protein. Here the sample spans under 250,000 distinct CDR3 sequences, around 26% being singletons. Source material: PBMCs or a T cell subset sorted from them (not recorded which). The receptors shown here come from an adult woman who had mild COVID-19 (a few samples of this study predate the infection). Cell type and time point are not known.

In the case of this clonotype: A junction boundary mismatches the germline segment, possibly from a read error. The chain combines TRBV24-1 with TRBJ2-1; D call uncertain. This CDR3 is 15 amino acids long. Germline V CDR1 and CDR2: KGHDR, SFDVKD. The CDR3 spells CDTSDQSPGRPEQFF. Written as DNA, the CDR3 is TGTGACACCAGTGATCAGAGCCCGGGCAGACCCGAGCAGTTCTTC.

This clonotype was found a few times. The chain has TRBV7-2 and TRBJ2-2, with D perhaps TRBD2 (6 bases). Germline CDR1 reads SGHTA; CDR2 reads FQGNSA. The CDR3 is 16 amino acids. Trimming removed 8 bases from V and 1 base from J, with 17 bases in between. CDR3 DNA: TGTGCCAGCGGCCCGGGACTCCAAGTGAACACCGGGGAGCTGTTTTTT. Its translation is CASGPGLQVNTGELFF.

This chain links TRBV18 with TRBJ2-1; D remains unclear. The CDR3 has 12 residues. The V end was cut by 2 bases, the J end by 5 bases, with 4 bases between. Germline CDR1 is KGHSH and CDR2 is LQKENI. CDR3 sequence (DNA): TGTGCCAGCTCACCAAGTAACAATGAGCAGTTCTTC. Translation: CASSPSNNEQFF. The full variable domain, completed using reference TRBV18 and TRBJ2-1, is NAGVMQNPRHLVRRRGQEARLRCSPMKGHSHVYWYRQLPEEGLKFMVYLQKENIIDESGMPKERFSAEFPKEGPSILRIQQVVRGDSAAYFCASSPSNNEQFFGPGTRLTVL.

This chain connects TRBV27 to TRBJ1-1; D ambiguous. Germline CDR1 is MNHEY and CDR2 is SMNVEV (reference sequence). This CDR3 has 13 residues. V shed 4 bases and J shed 6 bases, with 12 bases lying between them. The CDR3 DNA reads as TGTGCCAGCAGTTCTAATGGGCTTTCTGAAGCTTTCTTT. This translates into CASSSNGLSEAFF.

The rearrangement links TRBV5-1 to TRBJ1-2, with TRBD1 matching over 8 bases. Germline CDR1 SGHRS, CDR2 YFSETQ. Trimming took 2 bases from V and 14 from J; bases not matched to a gene: 8. The CDR3 is 12 amino acids. The CDR3 nucleotides are TGCGCCAGCAGCTTCCGGACAGGGAGGATGACCTTC. Its protein product is CASSFRTGRMTF.

This clonotype was counted between two and nine times. The genes are TRBV7-6 and TRBJ2-7, with D possibly TRBD2 on 5 matching bases. This CDR3 has 14 amino acids. CDR1 and CDR2 (germline): SGHVS, FNYEAQ. V lost 5 bases and J 5 bases, leaving 16 bases between the germline ends. As DNA, the CDR3 is TGTGCCAGCAGCCATTCCGGAAGCGGCCACGAGCAGTACTTC. Its protein is CASSHSGSGHEQYF.

The J gene is TRBJ2-7, the V gene TRBV3-1; TRBD2 matches 8 bases. The trim removed 1 base at V and 4 bases at J, leaving 6 bases unmatched. The CDR3 runs 15 residues. Germline V gene data show CDR1 as LGHDT and CDR2 as YNNKEL (reference sequence). This chain's CDR3 is CASSQVAGGGYEQYF. The CDR3 DNA reads TGTGCCAGCAGCCAAGTCGCGGGAGGCGGATACGAGCAGTACTTC.

This clonotype was counted a few times. CDR3 region: CASSLWTGGPQPQHF. The DNA of the CDR3 is TGTGCCAGCAGCTTGTGGACAGGGGGCCCTCAGCCCCAGCATTTT. The genes are TRBV5-6 and TRBJ1-5; 11 bases agree with TRBD1. This CDR3 contains 15 residues. V lost 1 base and J lost 6; bases outside the gene matches: 3. Germline V CDR1 and CDR2: SGHDT, YYEEEE.

There are a few counts of this clonotype. The J gene is TRBJ1-6, the V gene TRBV6-2 or TRBV6-3, with D unclear. The germline V gene encodes CDR1 MNHEY and CDR2 SVGEGT. The length of the CDR3 is 13 residues. V was shortened by 5 bases and J by 9 bases, with 11 bases between the two germline ends. CDR3 DNA: TGTGCCAGCAGTCCGACCGGGGTTTCACCCCTCCACTTT. This sequence encodes CASSPTGVSPLHF.

The J gene is TRBJ2-7, the V gene TRBV13, with D unresolved. This CDR3 region has 12 residues. In germline, CDR1 is PRHDT, CDR2 FYEKMQ (reference sequence). Trimming cost V 5 bases and J 6 bases, with 11 bases left between them. CDR3 sequence: CASSLHGGEQYF. DNA of the CDR3: TGTGCCAGCAGCCTTCACGGCGGCGAGCAGTACTTC.

This clonotype was found a few times. The rearrangement uses TRBV13 and TRBJ1-1, with a weak D call TRBD1 (5 bases). V dropped 8 bases and J dropped 4 bases, with 20 bases sitting between them. CDR1 PRHDT and CDR2 FYEKMQ come from the germline V gene (reference sequence). This CDR3 is built from 15 residues. CDR3 DNA: TGTGCCAGCCAGCTTAGAATAGAGGGGAGCACTGAAGCTTTCTTT. Its protein is CASQLRIEGSTEAFF. The full variable domain, rest sourced from reference TRBV13 and TRBJ1-1, is AAGVIQSPRHLIKEKRETATLKCYPIPRHDTVYWYQQGPGQDPQFLISFYEKMQSDKGSIPDRFSAQQFSDYHSELNMSSLELGDSALYFCASQLRIEGSTEAFFGQGTRLTVV.

Only a few counts were recorded for this clonotype. The chain links TRBV7-6 to TRBJ2-5, with D perhaps matching TRBD1 or TRBD2 (5 bases each). The V end was cut by 7 bases, the J end by 4 bases, with 19 bases between. CDR1 is SGHVS, CDR2 FNYEAQ, per germline. This CDR3 is 15 amino acids long. The CDR3, as DNA: TGTGCCAGCACTTTCTCACCGGGACCCACAGAGACCCAGTACTTC. The encoded protein is CASTFSPGPTETQYF.

The V and J genes are TRBV6-2 or TRBV6-3 and TRBJ2-2, with no clear D. V was trimmed by 7 bases and J by 5 bases, leaving 20 bases between them. This CDR3 has 16 residues. CDR1 MNHEY and CDR2 SVGEGT come from the germline V gene. The CDR3 protein is CASTVKGRRWTGELFF. CDR3 in DNA: TGTGCCAGCACCGTCAAGGGCCGCCGGTGGACCGGGGAGCTGTTTTTT.

This clonotype was found a few times. The J gene is TRBJ2-3, the V gene TRBV20-1; D may be TRBD2 (6 bases). The V and J ends lost 5 bases and 1 base respectively, with 16 bases between them. The CDR3 covers 15 residues. The V gene's germline CDR1 is DFQATT and CDR2 SNEGSKA (reference sequence). The CDR3 reads CSAPRVAVGTDTQYF. The CDR3 DNA reads TGCAGTGCTCCCCGGGTAGCGGTAGGCACAGATACGCAGTATTTT.

This clonotype was found a few times. J is TRBJ1-1 and V is TRBV7-9; possible D gene TRBD1, 6 bases. In germline, CDR1 is SEHNR, CDR2 FQNEAQ (reference sequence). Trimming removed 5 bases at V and 1 base at J, with 11 bases between. The CDR3 is made up of 14 amino acids. The CDR3 DNA is TGTGCCAGCAGCGCCAGGGGACAGAACACTGAAGCTTTCTTT. Protein product: CASSARGQNTEAFF. Based on the CDR3 plus reference TRBV7-9 and TRBJ1-1, the full variable domain is DTGVSQNPRHKITKRGQNVTFRCDPISEHNRLYWYRQTLGQGPEFLTYFQNEAQLEKSRLLSDRFSAERPKGSFSTLEIQRTEQGDSAMYLCASSARGQNTEAFFGQGTRLTVV.

This clonotype has a handful of counts. The gene calls are TRBV5-1 and TRBJ2-5, with TRBD2 matching 14 bases. Trimming cost V 3 bases and J 2 bases; bases outside gene matches: 9. Germline CDR1 reads SGHRS; CDR2 reads YFSETQ. The CDR3 extends over 18 amino acids. CDR3 nucleotides: TGCGCCAGCAGCTATGGACTAGCGGGAGGAACTAGTCAAGAGACCCAGTACTTC. It is translated as CASSYGLAGGTSQETQYF.

V gene TRBV11-1 combines with J gene TRBJ1-6; D remains unclear. From germline, CDR1 is SGHAT and CDR2 FQDESV (reference sequence). Between the trimmed V and J ends, which lost 3 bases and 14 bases, there was a span of 11 bases. The CDR3 has 12 amino acids. The CDR3 sequence is CASSFKGGSLHF. CDR3 sequence (DNA): TGTGCCAGCAGCTTCAAGGGCGGGTCCCTCCACTTT.

This rearrangement joins TRBV5-1 to TRBJ2-2; D is ambiguous. Germline V gene lookup returns CDR1 SGHRS and CDR2 YFSETQ. V dropped 1 base and J dropped 6 bases, with 7 bases sitting between them. The CDR3 totals 13 residues. Here the CDR3 DNA reads TGCGCCAGCAGCTTGTTGGAAGCCGGGGAGCTGTTTTTT. Residues: CASSLLEAGELFF.

The chain recombines TRBV7-3 with TRBJ2-1; 9 nucleotides match TRBD2. CDR1 and CDR2 (germline): SGHTA, FQGTGA. This CDR3 region has 15 residues. V lost 3 bases and J lost 7; bases outside the gene matches: 7. This CDR3 reads CASSLVGLAGNEQFF. DNA for the CDR3: TGTGCCAGCAGCTTGGTAGGGCTAGCGGGGAATGAGCAGTTCTTC.

This clonotype was counted between two and nine times. The chain carries TRBV7-6 and TRBJ2-7, with 7 bases aligning to TRBD2. The CDR3 has 14 residues. Germline values: CDR1 SGHVS, CDR2 FNYEAQ. V was pared by 4 bases and J by 7 bases, with 10 bases of the junction left unmatched. CDR3 DNA sequence: TGTGCCAGCAGCTACAGTGGGAGGGGTGGTGAGCAGTACTTC. This gives the protein CASSYSGRGGEQYF.

J is TRBJ2-1 and V is TRBV5-1; perhaps TRBD2 as D (5 bases). CDR1 SGHRS and CDR2 YFSETQ come from the germline V gene. The CDR3 sequence is 13 residues long. V shed 2 bases and J shed 5 bases, with 8 bases lying between them. CDR3 amino acids: CASSFEGDNEQFF. The CDR3 DNA reads TGCGCCAGCAGCTTTGAGGGAGACAATGAGCAGTTCTTC.

This clonotype was seen more than once but under ten times. The chain carries TRBV6-1 and TRBJ2-7; 10 bases fit TRBD1. The germline gives CDR1 MNHNS, CDR2 SASEGT. Trimming took 3 bases from V and 5 from J; bases not matched to a gene: 7. The length of the CDR3 is 15 residues. The CDR3, as DNA: TGTGCCAGCAGTGACCGGGGGGACAGGGGCGACGAGCAGTACTTC. This gives the protein CASSDRGDRGDEQYF.

The chain carries TRBV18 and TRBJ2-3; TRBD2 might be the D (6 bases). The CDR3 contains 15 residues. Germline V gives CDR1 KGHSH, CDR2 LQKENI. The germline V and J ends were trimmed by 2 bases and 5 bases, with 14 bases remaining between them. This chain's CDR3 is CASSPSGLFGDTQYF. The CDR3 nucleotides read TGTGCCAGCTCACCATCGGGACTCTTCGGAGATACGCAGTATTTT.

The V gene is TRBV27, the J gene TRBJ2-7; D ambiguous. The CDR3 is 14 amino acids. Germline-derived CDR1 and CDR2 are MNHEY and SMNVEV (reference sequence). V was shortened by 8 bases and J by 3 bases, with 17 bases between the two germline ends. The CDR3 region is CASQLGQNHYEQYF. CDR3 DNA sequence: TGTGCCAGCCAGCTCGGGCAGAACCACTACGAGCAGTACTTC.

The table lists this clonotype with a few counts. The chain recombines TRBV27 with TRBJ2-1; D not certain. V was pared by 5 bases and J by 3 bases, with 2 bases between. The CDR3 runs to 11 residues. Germline assignment: CDR1 MNHEY and CDR2 SMNVEV (reference sequence). The CDR3 reads CASSVYNEQFF. The CDR3 DNA follows: TGTGCCAGCAGTGTCTACAATGAGCAGTTCTTC.

This chain connects TRBV20-1 to TRBJ2-3, with TRBD2 matching 7 bases. CDR1 and CDR2 from the germline V gene are DFQATT and SNEGSKA (reference sequence). Trimming at V came to 6 bases and at J to 2 bases, leaving 8 bases not matched to a gene. The CDR3 sequence is 14 residues long. CDR3 sequence: CSAKREGSTDTQYF. The CDR3 DNA follows: TGCAGTGCCAAGAGGGAGGGTTCCACAGATACGCAGTATTTT.

The rearrangement links TRBV7-9 to TRBJ2-1, with a tentative D call TRBD2 (5 bases). Trimming removed 3 bases at V and 5 bases at J, with 26 bases between. This CDR3 region has 19 residues. Germline V lookup: CDR1 SEHNR, CDR2 FQNEAQ (reference sequence). The DNA of the CDR3 is TGTGCCAGCAGCTTCCCCCTAACCTCCTATGGAGGCCCGGACAATGAGCAGTTCTTC. This encodes CASSFPLTSYGGPDNEQFF.